Presented here are 11 T cell receptor beta chains from one specimen sequenced in a study of immune evolution from preneoplasia to lung adenocarcinoma. TCRdb's table, derived via immunoSEQ multiplex PCR, lists solely in-frame clones and lacks some. There are over 3,500 clones in the sample; 76% occur only once, and roughly an eighth lies in the top ten. Sequences were obtained from FFPE minimally invasive lung adenocarcinoma tissue. The receptors shown here come from a person aged 70 to 79 with lung adenocarcinoma.

The CDR3 nucleotides are TGTGCCAGTAGAGAGGGACAGAAAGCTTTCTTT. This sequence encodes CASREGQKAFF. The J gene is TRBJ1-1, the V gene TRBV19, with 7 positions matching TRBD1. Germline V gene sequence: CDR1 LNHDA, CDR2 SQIVND (reference sequence). The ends lost 6 bases at V and 9 bases at J; junction bases unmatched: 4. The CDR3 runs to 11 residues.

This clone was recorded a few times. The chain combines TRBV10-3 with TRBJ2-2; tentatively, D is TRBD2 (5 bases). Trimming took off 6 bases at V and 3 bases at J, with 14 bases between the two ends. Germline CDR1 reads ENHRY; CDR2 reads SYGVKD. This CDR3 has 15 residues. The CDR3 loop reads CAIRPGIDDTGELFF. The DNA for the CDR3 is TGTGCCATCAGGCCCGGGATCGATGACACCGGGGAGCTGTTTTTT.

The chain links TRBV4-2 to TRBJ2-5, with 9 bases lining up with TRBD1. In germline, CDR1 is LGHNA, CDR2 YNFKEQ. Losses at the gene ends were 1 base for V and 4 bases for J; bases not matched to a gene: 1. This CDR3 is 14 amino acids long. The CDR3 sequence: CASSQGQGGETQYF. The CDR3, as DNA: TGTGCCAGCAGCCAAGGACAGGGGGGAGAGACCCAGTACTTC.

As regards this clone: Within the sample, other DNA sequences also encode this same CDR3. The chain combines TRBV28 with TRBJ1-4, with 11 bases matching TRBD1. Trimming cost V 5 bases and J 8 bases; bases outside gene matches: 4. Germline V gene lookup returns CDR1 MDHEN and CDR2 SYDVKM. This CDR3 region has 14 residues. This chain's CDR3 is CASSGTGGREKLFF. The CDR3 nucleotides are TGTGCCAGCAGTGGGACAGGGGGACGGGAAAAACTGTTTTTT.

The chain carries TRBV30 and TRBJ1-4; D remains ambiguous. V shed 7 bases and J shed 4 bases, with 13 bases lying between them. The germline gives CDR1 GTSNPN, CDR2 SVGIG (reference sequence). This CDR3 spans 13 amino acids. The CDR3: CALRRESNEKLFF. The CDR3 bases are TGTGCCTTAAGACGGGAAAGTAATGAAAAACTGTTTTTT.

The rearrangement uses TRBV7-2 and TRBJ1-2, with D maybe TRBD1 (5 bases). V lost 1 base and J 1 base, leaving 7 bases between the germline ends. There are 14 residues in the CDR3. The germline V gene encodes CDR1 SGHTA and CDR2 FQGNSA. CDR3 sequence reads: CASSLVGGNYGYTF. The CDR3, as DNA: TGTGCCAGCAGCTTAGTGGGGGGTAACTATGGCTACACCTTC.

The V call is TRBV28, the J call TRBJ1-4, with D tentatively TRBD1 (5 bases). Germline CDR1 reads MDHEN; CDR2 reads SYDVKM. V was trimmed by 9 bases and J by 3 bases, leaving 17 bases between them. The CDR3 extends over 15 amino acids. For the CDR3, the DNA is TGTGCCAGTGAATTCCGGGACGCCTCTAATGAAAAACTGTTTTTT. As protein: CASEFRDASNEKLFF.

J is TRBJ1-1 and V is TRBV6-1, with D perhaps matching TRBD1 (5 bases). This CDR3 has 13 residues. V shed 6 bases and J shed 5 bases, with 13 bases lying between them. Germline-derived CDR1 and CDR2 are MNHNS and SASEGT. The CDR3 DNA follows: TGTGCCAGCAGCCGGGGGGGTGGAACTGAAGCTTTCTTT. Translating it yields CASSRGGGTEAFF.

A single count supports this clone. The rearrangement uses TRBV7-3 and TRBJ2-3; possible D gene TRBD1, 6 bases. From germline, CDR1 is SGHTA and CDR2 FQGTGA. The CDR3 is 16 amino acids. Between the trimmed V and J ends, which lost 1 base and 4 bases, there was a span of 15 bases. CDR3 sequence: CASSLSPRGRADTQYF. Written as DNA, the CDR3 is TGTGCCAGCAGCTTAAGCCCCAGGGGTCGGGCAGATACGCAGTATTTT.

The CDR3, as DNA: TGTGCCAGTATCGGGGACAGAAACACCGGGGAGCTGTTTTTT. This translates into CASIGDRNTGELFF. The chain carries TRBV19 and TRBJ2-2; 7 bases match TRBD1. Germline CDR1 is LNHDA and CDR2 is SQIVND (reference sequence). The CDR3 contains 14 residues. After removal of 7 bases from V and 2 bases from J, the junction contained 4 bases not matched to a gene.

The chain uses TRBV12-5 and TRBJ2-1; 7 nucleotides line up with TRBD1. This CDR3 has 14 residues. Germline CDR1 LGHNT, CDR2 FRNRAP. The V and J ends lost 5 bases and 1 base, in that order; junction bases with no gene match: 2. The CDR3 spells CASGLQGSYNEQFF. The CDR3 coding sequence is TGTGCTAGTGGTCTACAGGGGTCCTACAATGAGCAGTTCTTC.